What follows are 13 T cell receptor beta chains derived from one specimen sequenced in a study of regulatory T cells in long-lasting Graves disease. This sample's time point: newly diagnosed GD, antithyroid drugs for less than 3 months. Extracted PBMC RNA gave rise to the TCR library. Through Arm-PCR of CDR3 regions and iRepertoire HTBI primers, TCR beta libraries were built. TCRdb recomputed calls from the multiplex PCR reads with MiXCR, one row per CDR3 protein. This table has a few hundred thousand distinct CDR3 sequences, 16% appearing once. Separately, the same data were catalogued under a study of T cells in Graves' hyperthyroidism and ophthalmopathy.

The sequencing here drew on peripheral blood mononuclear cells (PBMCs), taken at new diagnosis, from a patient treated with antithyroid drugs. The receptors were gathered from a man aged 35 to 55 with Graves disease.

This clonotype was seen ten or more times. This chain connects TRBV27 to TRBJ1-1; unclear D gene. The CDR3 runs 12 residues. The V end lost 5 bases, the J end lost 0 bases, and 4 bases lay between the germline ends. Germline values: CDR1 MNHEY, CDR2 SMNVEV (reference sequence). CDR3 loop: CASSALNTEAFF. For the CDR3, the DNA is TGTGCCAGCAGTGCATTGAACACTGAAGCTTTCTTT.

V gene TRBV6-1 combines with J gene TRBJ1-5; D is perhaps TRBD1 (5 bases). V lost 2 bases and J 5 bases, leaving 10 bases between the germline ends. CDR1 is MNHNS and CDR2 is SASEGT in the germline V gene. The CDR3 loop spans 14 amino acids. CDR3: CASSERQRYQPQHF. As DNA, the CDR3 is TGTGCCAGCAGTGAAAGACAGCGCTATCAGCCCCAGCATTTT.

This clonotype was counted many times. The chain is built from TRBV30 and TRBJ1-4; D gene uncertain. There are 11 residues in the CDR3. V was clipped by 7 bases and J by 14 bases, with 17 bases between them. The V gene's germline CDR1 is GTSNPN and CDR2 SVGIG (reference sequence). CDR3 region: CALDLGPPLFF. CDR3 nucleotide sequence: TGTGCCTTGGATTTGGGTCCTCCCCTGTTTTTT.

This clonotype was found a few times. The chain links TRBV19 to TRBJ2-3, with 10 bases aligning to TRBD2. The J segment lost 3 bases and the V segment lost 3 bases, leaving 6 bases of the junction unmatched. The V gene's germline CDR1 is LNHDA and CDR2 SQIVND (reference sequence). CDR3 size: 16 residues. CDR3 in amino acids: CASSIRSGGATDTQYF. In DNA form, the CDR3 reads TGTGCCAGTAGTATTAGGAGCGGGGGGGCTACAGATACGCAGTATTTT.

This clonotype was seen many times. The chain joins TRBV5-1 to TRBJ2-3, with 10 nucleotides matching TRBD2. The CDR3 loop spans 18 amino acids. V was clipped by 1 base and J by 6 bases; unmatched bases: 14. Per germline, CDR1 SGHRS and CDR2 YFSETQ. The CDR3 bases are TGCGCCAGCAGCTTGTATTATGTGCTAGCGGGGGACCAGGATACGCAGTATTTT. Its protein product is CASSLYYVLAGDQDTQYF.

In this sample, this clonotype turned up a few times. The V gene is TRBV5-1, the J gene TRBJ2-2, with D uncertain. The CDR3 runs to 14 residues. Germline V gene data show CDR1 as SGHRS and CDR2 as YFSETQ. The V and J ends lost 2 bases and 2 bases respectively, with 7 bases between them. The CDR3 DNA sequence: TGCGCCAGCAGCTTAGTGTTAAACACCGGGGAGCTGTTTTTT. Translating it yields CASSLVLNTGELFF.

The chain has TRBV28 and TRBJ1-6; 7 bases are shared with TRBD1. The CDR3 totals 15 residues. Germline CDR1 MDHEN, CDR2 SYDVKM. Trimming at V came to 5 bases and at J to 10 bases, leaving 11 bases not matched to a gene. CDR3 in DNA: TGTGCCAGCAGTACTGCAGACAGGGAACACTCACCCCTCCACTTT. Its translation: CASSTADREHSPLHF.

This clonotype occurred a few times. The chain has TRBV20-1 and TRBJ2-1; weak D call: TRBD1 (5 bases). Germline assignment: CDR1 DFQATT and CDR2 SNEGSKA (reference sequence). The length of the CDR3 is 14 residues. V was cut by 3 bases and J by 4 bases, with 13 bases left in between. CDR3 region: CSARDPNRYNEQFF. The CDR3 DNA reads TGCAGTGCTAGGGACCCCAACAGGTACAATGAGCAGTTCTTC.

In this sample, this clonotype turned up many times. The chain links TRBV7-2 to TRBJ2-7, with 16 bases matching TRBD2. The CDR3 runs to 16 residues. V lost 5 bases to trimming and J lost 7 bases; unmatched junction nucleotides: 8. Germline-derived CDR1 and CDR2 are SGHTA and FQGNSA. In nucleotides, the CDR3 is TGTGCCAGCAGCCCCGGGACTAGCGGGGGGGCCAGGGAGCAGTACTTC. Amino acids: CASSPGTSGGAREQYF.

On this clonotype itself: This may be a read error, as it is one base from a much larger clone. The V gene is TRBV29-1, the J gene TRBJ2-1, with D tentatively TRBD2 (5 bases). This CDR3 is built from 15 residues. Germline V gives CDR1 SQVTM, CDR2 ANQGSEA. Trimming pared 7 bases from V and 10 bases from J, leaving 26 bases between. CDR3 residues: CSGGGGSASSYEQFF. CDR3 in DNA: TGCAGCGGCGGAGGCGGGTCAGCAAGCTCCTACGAGCAGTTCTTC.

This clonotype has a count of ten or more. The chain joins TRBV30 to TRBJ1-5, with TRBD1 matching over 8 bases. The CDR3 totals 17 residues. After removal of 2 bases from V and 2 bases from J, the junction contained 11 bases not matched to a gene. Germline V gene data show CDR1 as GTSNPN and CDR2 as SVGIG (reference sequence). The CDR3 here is CAWSPDRVGFGNQPQHF. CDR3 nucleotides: TGTGCCTGGAGTCCGGACAGGGTAGGGTTTGGCAATCAGCCCCAGCATTTT.

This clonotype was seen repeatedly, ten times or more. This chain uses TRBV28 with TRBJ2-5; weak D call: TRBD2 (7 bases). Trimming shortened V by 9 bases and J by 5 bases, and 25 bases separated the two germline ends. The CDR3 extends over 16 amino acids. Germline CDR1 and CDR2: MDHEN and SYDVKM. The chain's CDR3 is CASCSGGRGGDETQYF. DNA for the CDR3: TGTGCCAGTTGCTCAGGAGGAAGGGGGGGCGATGAGACCCAGTACTTC.

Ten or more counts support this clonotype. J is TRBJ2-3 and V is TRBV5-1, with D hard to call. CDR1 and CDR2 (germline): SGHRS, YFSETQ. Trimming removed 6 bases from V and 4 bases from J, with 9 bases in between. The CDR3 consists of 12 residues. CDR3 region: CASMADADTQYF. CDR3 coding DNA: TGCGCCAGCATGGCGGACGCAGATACGCAGTATTTT.